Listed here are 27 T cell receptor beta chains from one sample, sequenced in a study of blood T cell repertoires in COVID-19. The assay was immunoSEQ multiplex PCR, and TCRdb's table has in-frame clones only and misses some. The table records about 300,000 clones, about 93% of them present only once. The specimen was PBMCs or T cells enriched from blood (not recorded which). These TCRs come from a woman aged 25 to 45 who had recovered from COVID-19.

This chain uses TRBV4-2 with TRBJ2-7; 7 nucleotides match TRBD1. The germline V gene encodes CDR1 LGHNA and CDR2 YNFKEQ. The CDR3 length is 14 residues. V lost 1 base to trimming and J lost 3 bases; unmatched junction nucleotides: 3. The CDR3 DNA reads TGTGCCAGCAGCCAAGGCAGACAGGGCTACGAGCAGTACTTC. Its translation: CASSQGRQGYEQYF.

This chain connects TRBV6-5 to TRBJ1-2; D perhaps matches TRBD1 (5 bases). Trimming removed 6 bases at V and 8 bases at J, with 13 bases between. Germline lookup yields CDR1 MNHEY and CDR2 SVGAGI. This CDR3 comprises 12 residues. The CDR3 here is CASSGTGGGYTF. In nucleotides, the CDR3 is TGTGCCAGCAGCGGTACAGGTGGCGGCTACACCTTC.

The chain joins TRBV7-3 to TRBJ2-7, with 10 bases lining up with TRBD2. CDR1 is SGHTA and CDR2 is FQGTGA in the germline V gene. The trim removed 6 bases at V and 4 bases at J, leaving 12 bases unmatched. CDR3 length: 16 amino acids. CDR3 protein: CASRAKREGNGYEQYF. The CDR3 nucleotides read TGTGCCAGCAGGGCCAAGCGGGAGGGCAATGGATACGAGCAGTACTTC.

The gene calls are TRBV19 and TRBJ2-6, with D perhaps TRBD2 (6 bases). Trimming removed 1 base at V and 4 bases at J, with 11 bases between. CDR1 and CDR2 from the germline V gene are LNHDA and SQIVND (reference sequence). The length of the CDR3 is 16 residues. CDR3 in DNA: TGTGCCAGTAGTATAGGTGGGACTGTCGGGGCCAACGTCCTGACTTTC. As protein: CASSIGGTVGANVLTF.

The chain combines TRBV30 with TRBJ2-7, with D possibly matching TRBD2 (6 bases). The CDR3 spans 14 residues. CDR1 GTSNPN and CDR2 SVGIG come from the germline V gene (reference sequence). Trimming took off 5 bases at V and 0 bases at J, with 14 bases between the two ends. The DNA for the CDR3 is TGTGCCTGGGGTTTGGGGACTTACTCCTACGAGCAGTACTTC. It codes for CAWGLGTYSYEQYF.

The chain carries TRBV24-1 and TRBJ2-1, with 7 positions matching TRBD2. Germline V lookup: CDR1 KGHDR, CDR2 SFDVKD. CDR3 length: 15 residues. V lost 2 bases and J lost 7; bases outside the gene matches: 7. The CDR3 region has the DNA TGTGCCACCAGTGATTCTAGCGGCAGGAAAAATGAGCAGTTCTTC. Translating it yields CATSDSSGRKNEQFF.

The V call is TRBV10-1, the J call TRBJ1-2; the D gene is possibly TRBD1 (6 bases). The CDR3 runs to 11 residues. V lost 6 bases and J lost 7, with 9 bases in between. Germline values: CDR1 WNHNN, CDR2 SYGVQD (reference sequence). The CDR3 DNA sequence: TGCGCCAGCAGAAAGGGGGTTGGCTACACCTTC. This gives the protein CASRKGVGYTF.

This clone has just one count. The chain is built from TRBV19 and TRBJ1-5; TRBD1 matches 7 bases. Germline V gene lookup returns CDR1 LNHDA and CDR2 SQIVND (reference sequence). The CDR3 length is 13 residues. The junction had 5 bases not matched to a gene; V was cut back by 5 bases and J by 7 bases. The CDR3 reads CASSLGGGQPQHF. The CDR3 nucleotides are TGTGCCAGTAGTTTAGGGGGCGGACAGCCCCAGCATTTT.

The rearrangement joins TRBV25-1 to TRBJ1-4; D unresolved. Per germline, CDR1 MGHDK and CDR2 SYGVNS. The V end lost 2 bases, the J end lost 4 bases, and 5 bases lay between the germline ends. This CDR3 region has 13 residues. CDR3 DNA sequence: TGTGCCAGCAGTGAACCGTATAATGAAAAACTGTTTTTT. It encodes CASSEPYNEKLFF.

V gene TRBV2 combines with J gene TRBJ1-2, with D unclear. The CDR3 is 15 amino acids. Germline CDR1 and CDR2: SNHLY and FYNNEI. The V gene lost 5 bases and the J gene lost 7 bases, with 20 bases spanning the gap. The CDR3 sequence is CASSLGPGRVVGYTF. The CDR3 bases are TGTGCCAGCAGTCTAGGACCCGGGCGGGTTGTTGGCTACACCTTC.

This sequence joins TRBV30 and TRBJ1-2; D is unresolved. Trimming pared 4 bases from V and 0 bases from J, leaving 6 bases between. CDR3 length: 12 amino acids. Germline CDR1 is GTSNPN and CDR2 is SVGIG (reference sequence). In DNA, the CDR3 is TGTGCCTGGACTAAGTCTAACTATGGCTACACCTTC. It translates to CAWTKSNYGYTF.

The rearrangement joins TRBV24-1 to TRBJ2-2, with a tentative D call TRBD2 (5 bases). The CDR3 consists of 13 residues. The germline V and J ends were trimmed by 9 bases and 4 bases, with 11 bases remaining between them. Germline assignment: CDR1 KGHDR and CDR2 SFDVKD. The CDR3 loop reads CATSPGITGELFF. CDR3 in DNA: TGTGCCACCTCTCCGGGAATCACCGGGGAGCTGTTTTTT.

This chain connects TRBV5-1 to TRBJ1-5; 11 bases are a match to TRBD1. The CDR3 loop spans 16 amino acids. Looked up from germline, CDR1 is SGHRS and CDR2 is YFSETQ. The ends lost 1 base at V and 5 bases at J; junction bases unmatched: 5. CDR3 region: CASSLTGTGGYQPQHF. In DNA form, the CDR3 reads TGCGCCAGCAGCTTGACGGGGACAGGGGGTTATCAGCCCCAGCATTTT. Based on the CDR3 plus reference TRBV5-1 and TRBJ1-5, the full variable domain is KAGVTQTPRYLIKTRGQQVTLSCSPISGHRSVSWYQQTPGQGLQFLFEYFSETQRNKGNFPGRFSGRQFSNSRSEMNVSTLELGDSALYLCASSLTGTGGYQPQHFGDGTRLSIL.

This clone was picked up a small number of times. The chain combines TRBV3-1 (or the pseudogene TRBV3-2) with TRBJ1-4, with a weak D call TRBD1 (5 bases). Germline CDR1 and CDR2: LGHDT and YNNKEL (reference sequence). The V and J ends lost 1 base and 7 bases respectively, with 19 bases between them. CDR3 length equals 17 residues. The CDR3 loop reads CASSQGSFGTGGEKLFF. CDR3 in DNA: TGTGCCAGCAGCCAAGGTTCCTTCGGAACAGGCGGTGAAAAACTGTTTTTT.

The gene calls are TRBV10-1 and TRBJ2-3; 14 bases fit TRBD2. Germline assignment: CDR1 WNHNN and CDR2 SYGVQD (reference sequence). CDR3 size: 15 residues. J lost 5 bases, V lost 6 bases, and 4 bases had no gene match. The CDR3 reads CASSSGLAGVDTQYF. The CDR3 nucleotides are TGCGCCAGCAGCTCGGGACTAGCGGGAGTAGATACGCAGTATTTT.

The CDR3 DNA is TGCGCCAGCAGCTTGGGACAGGGAACCTTCAATGAGCAGTTCTTC. Protein: CASSLGQGTFNEQFF. V and J are TRBV5-1 and TRBJ2-1; 7 bases map to TRBD1. The CDR3 is made up of 15 amino acids. V lost 0 bases to trimming and J lost 6 bases; unmatched junction nucleotides: 6. Germline CDR1 reads SGHRS; CDR2 reads YFSETQ.

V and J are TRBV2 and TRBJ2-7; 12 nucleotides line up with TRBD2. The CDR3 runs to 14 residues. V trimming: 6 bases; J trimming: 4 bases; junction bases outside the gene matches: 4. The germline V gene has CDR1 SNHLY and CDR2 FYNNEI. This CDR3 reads CASSRLAGVYEQYF. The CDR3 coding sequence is TGTGCCAGCAGCCGACTAGCGGGAGTGTACGAGCAGTACTTC.

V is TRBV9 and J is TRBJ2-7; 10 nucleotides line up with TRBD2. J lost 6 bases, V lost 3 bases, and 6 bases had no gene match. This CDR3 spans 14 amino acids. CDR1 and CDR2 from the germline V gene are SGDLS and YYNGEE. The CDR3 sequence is CASSAGTSAPEQYF. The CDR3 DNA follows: TGTGCCAGCAGCGCAGGGACTAGCGCCCCCGAGCAGTACTTC.

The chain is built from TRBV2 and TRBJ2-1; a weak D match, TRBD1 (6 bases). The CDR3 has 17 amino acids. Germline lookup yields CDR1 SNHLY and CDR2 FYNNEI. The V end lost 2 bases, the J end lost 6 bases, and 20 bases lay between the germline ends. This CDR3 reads CASSELGQPILANEQFF. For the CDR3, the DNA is TGTGCCAGCAGTGAATTGGGACAACCGATACTCGCCAATGAGCAGTTCTTC.

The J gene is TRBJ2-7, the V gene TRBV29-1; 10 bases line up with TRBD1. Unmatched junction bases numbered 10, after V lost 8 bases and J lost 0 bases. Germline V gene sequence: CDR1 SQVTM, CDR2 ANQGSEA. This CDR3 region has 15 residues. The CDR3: CSIDGGTGASYEQYF. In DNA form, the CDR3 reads TGCAGCATCGATGGGGGGACAGGGGCCTCCTACGAGCAGTACTTC.

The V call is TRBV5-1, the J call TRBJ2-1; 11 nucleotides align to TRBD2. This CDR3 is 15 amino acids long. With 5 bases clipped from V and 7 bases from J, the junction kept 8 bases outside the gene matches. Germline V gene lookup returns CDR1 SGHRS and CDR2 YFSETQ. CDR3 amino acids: CASRVEASGRNEQFF. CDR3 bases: TGCGCCAGCAGAGTGGAGGCTAGCGGGAGGAATGAGCAGTTCTTC.

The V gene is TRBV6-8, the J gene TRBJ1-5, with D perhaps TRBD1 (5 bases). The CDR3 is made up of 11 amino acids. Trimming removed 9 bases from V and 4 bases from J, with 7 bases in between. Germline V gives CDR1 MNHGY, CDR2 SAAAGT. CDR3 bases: TGTGCCAGGGGGGGGAATCAGCCCCAGCATTTT. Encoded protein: CARGGNQPQHF.

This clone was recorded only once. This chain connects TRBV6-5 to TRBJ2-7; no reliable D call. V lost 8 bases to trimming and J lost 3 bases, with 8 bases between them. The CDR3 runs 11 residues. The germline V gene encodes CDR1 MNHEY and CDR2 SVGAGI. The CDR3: CASEQIYEQYF. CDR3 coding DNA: TGTGCCAGCGAACAAATCTACGAGCAGTACTTC.

The CDR3 sequence: CASSVTKQGTGETQYF. The CDR3 nucleotides are TGTGCCAGTAGTGTCACTAAACAGGGGACTGGGGAGACCCAGTACTTC. The genes are TRBV19 and TRBJ2-5, with D perhaps matching TRBD1 (7 bases). Germline V gene sequence: CDR1 LNHDA, CDR2 SQIVND (reference sequence). Trimming took 5 bases from V and 5 from J, leaving 21 bases between them. The CDR3 contains 16 residues.

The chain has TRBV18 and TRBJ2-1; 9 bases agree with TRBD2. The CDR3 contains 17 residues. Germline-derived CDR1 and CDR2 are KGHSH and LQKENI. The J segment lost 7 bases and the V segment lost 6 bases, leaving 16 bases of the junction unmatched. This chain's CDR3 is CASSPPGAGGISNEQFF. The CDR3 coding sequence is TGTGCCAGCTCCCCCCCGGGGGCGGGAGGGATTTCGAATGAGCAGTTCTTC. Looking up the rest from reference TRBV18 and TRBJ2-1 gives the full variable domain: NAGVMQNPRHLVRRRGQEARLRCSPMKGHSHVYWYRQLPEEGLKFMVYLQKENIIDESGMPKERFSAEFPKEGPSILRIQQVVRGDSAAYFCASSPPGAGGISNEQFFGPGTRLTVL.

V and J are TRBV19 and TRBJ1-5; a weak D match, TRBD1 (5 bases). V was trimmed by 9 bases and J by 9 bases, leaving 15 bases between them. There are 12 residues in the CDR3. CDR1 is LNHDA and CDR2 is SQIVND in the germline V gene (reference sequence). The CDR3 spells CASWGTRGPQHF. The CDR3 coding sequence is TGTGCCAGCTGGGGGACTCGAGGGCCCCAGCATTTT.

The CDR3 reads CASRAPGQGAQYGYTF. As DNA, the CDR3 is TGTGCCAGTAGGGCCCCGGGACAGGGGGCGCAGTATGGCTACACCTTC. The V and J genes are TRBV19 and TRBJ1-2; TRBD1 matches at 12 bases. The junction had 10 bases not matched to a gene; V was cut back by 6 bases and J by 5 bases. Germline CDR1 is LNHDA and CDR2 is SQIVND (reference sequence). CDR3 size: 16 residues.